What follows describes a single TCR beta chain. What it binds is not known. The study sampled blood at baseline, cycle 4 day 1, and cycle 7 day 1. Profiling relied on immunoSEQ multiplex PCR, and the TCRdb table lists in-frame clones only, not all of them. This table holds about 53,000 clones, approximately 81% found once. This specimen belongs to a study of OX40 agonist ivuxolimab in advanced cancers. Overall study findings and caveats: Both CD4+ and CD8+ T cell populations in blood had undergone clonal expansion by week 6 at 0.1 to 3.0 mg/kg.

This CDR3 spans 15 amino acids. The germline gives CDR1 SGHNT, CDR2 YYREEE (reference sequence). V lost 4 bases, J lost 6 bases, and 7 bases stayed unmatched. The chain couples TRBV5-4 to TRBJ2-2, with 9 bases aligning to TRBD1. This receptor was obtained from an adult with an advanced solid tumor such as melanoma, head and neck, liver or kidney cancer. The sample was CD4+ or CD8+ T cells sorted from blood, taken in a trial of the OX40 agonist ivuxolimab. CDR3 sequence reads: CASSLRDRVAGELFF. CDR3 coding DNA: TGTGCCAGCAGCCTCCGGGACAGGGTTGCCGGGGAGCTGTTTTTT.